Presented here are 21 T cell receptor beta chains from one specimen sequenced in a study of graft-versus-host responses after intestinal transplantation. The table came from immunoSEQ multiplex PCR; TCRdb's copy has only in-frame clones and leaves some out. Among about 15,000 clones listed, 25% to 40% were seen once. Material: alloreactive CD4+ T cells from a mixed lymphocyte reaction culture, obtained before intestinal transplant. Subset indicated: CFSE-low proliferating T cells sorted from roughly 6-day pre-transplant mixed lymphocyte reaction (GvH or HvG direction). The receptors originated from a human patient who received an intestinal transplant.

This clone was counted between two and nine times. The chain has TRBV6-5 and TRBJ1-5; 8 nucleotides agree with TRBD1. The CDR3 loop spans 14 amino acids. Trimming removed 6 bases from V and 5 bases from J; junction bases left unmatched: 6. Germline V gene sequence: CDR1 MNHEY, CDR2 SVGAGI. CDR3 region: CASRTGQGDQPQHF. CDR3 nucleotides: TGTGCCAGCAGAACCGGACAGGGCGATCAGCCCCAGCATTTT.

This clone was seen more than once but under ten times. The V call is TRBV11-2, the J call TRBJ2-6; D call uncertain. This CDR3 is built from 16 residues. From germline, CDR1 is SGHAT and CDR2 FQNNGV. V lost 1 base and J 0 bases, leaving 7 bases between the germline ends. The CDR3 nucleotides read TGTGCCAGCAGCTTAGTATTCCTCTCTGGGGCCAACGTCCTGACTTTC. Translation: CASSLVFLSGANVLTF.

This chain links TRBV28 with TRBJ2-6; 8 bases align to TRBD2. CDR3 length: 18 amino acids. Germline V gene lookup returns CDR1 MDHEN and CDR2 SYDVKM. V shed 6 bases, J shed 1 base, and the junction held 11 bases outside the gene matches. The DNA of the CDR3 is TGTGCCAGCAGATCCCTGGGCGGGAGGTATTCTGGGGCCAACGTCCTGACTTTC. Translated: CASRSLGGRYSGANVLTF.

This clone turned up a few times. The chain joins TRBV5-1 to TRBJ1-5, with 8 bases that match TRBD1. CDR3 length: 14 amino acids. CDR1 SGHRS and CDR2 YFSETQ come from the germline V gene. Unmatched junction bases numbered 3, after V lost 1 base and J lost 6 bases. The CDR3 nucleotides are TGCGCCAGCAGCTTGCAGGGGGCCGGTCAGCCCCAGCATTTT. Encoded protein: CASSLQGAGQPQHF.

The chain carries TRBV11-2 and TRBJ1-2; D is possibly TRBD1 (6 bases). V was clipped by 3 bases and J by 8 bases, with 13 bases between them. Germline CDR1 is SGHAT and CDR2 is FQNNGV. This CDR3 contains 13 residues. The CDR3 DNA is TGTGCCAGCAGCTTCGACAGGTTCGTGGGCTACACCTTC. Protein: CASSFDRFVGYTF. The complete variable domain, with remaining parts taken from reference TRBV11-2 and TRBJ1-2, reads EAGVAQSPRYKIIEKRQSVAFWCNPISGHATLYWYQQILGQGPKLLIQFQNNGVVDDSQLPKDRFSAERLKGVDSTLKIQPAKLEDSAVYLCASSFDRFVGYTFGSGTRLTVV.

This clone was picked up a small number of times. CDR3 sequence (DNA): TGCGCCCCCTATTACGAGCAGTACTTC. Protein sequence: CAPYYEQYF. The chain has TRBV10-1 and TRBJ2-7, with D uncertain. The germline V gene encodes CDR1 WNHNN and CDR2 SYGVQD (reference sequence). V was cut by 11 bases and J by 4 bases, with 6 bases left in between. CDR3 length: 9 amino acids.

This clone was picked up a small number of times. This sequence joins TRBV6-1 and TRBJ1-3; 9 nucleotides match TRBD1. The CDR3 covers 15 residues. The germline gives CDR1 MNHNS, CDR2 SASEGT. Unmatched junction bases numbered 9, after V lost 4 bases and J lost 8 bases. The CDR3 DNA follows: TGTGCCAGCAGTGTGTCCGGGACAGGGTTGCACACCATATATTTT. It specifies CASSVSGTGLHTIYF.

The chain carries TRBV5-1 and TRBJ2-5, with a weak D call TRBD2 (5 bases). This CDR3 spans 12 amino acids. V gave up 5 bases and J gave up 5 bases, with 10 bases separating them. Germline CDR1 reads SGHRS; CDR2 reads YFSETQ. The CDR3 bases are TGCGCCAGCAGGGACGGGGTGGAGACCCAGTACTTC. It codes for CASRDGVETQYF.

This clone has just a few counts. This chain connects TRBV9 to TRBJ1-6; no firm D call. This CDR3 has 14 amino acids. Germline lookup yields CDR1 SGDLS and CDR2 YYNGEE. The V end was cut by 3 bases, the J end by 9 bases, with 13 bases between. CDR3 sequence reads: CASSAAVGGSPLHF. The DNA of the CDR3 is TGTGCCAGCAGCGCGGCGGTGGGTGGTTCACCCCTCCACTTT.

This clone showed up just a few times. V usage is TRBV7-3 and J usage is TRBJ2-6, with 8 bases matching TRBD1. The CDR3 has 16 amino acids. Unmatched junction bases numbered 6, after V lost 4 bases and J lost 4 bases. The germline gives CDR1 SGHTA, CDR2 FQGTGA. The CDR3 is CASSSLDRAGANVLTF. The CDR3 DNA follows: TGTGCCAGCAGCTCCCTGGACAGGGCGGGGGCCAACGTCCTGACTTTC.

The V call is TRBV5-1, the J call TRBJ1-1; D is uncertain. CDR3 length: 15 amino acids. The germline V gene encodes CDR1 SGHRS and CDR2 YFSETQ. Trimming stripped 0 bases from V and 0 bases from J, with 9 bases between. In nucleotides, the CDR3 is TGCGCCAGCAGCTTGGTCGGCGGATTGAACACTGAAGCTTTCTTT. Its translation is CASSLVGGLNTEAFF. The full variable domain, completed using reference TRBV5-1 and TRBJ1-1, is KAGVTQTPRYLIKTRGQQVTLSCSPISGHRSVSWYQQTPGQGLQFLFEYFSETQRNKGNFPGRFSGRQFSNSRSEMNVSTLELGDSALYLCASSLVGGLNTEAFFGQGTRLTVV.

The sample holds a few counts of this clone. The gene calls are TRBV30 and TRBJ1-1; D not resolved. Trimming shortened V by 5 bases and J by 10 bases, and 20 bases separated the two germline ends. This CDR3 is 13 amino acids long. CDR1 and CDR2 (germline): GTSNPN, SVGIG (reference sequence). The CDR3 here is CAWDPDEGSGAFF. The CDR3 nucleotides are TGTGCCTGGGATCCGGATGAAGGGTCAGGAGCTTTCTTT. Filled out from reference TRBV30 and TRBJ1-1, the complete variable domain reads SQTIHQWPATLVQPVGSPLSLECTVEGTSNPNLYWYRQAAGRGLQLLFYSVGIGQISSEVPQNLSASRPQDRQFILSSKKLLLSDSGFYLCAWDPDEGSGAFFGQGTRLTVV.

This clone was counted a few times. This chain connects TRBV19 to TRBJ2-6; D is unresolved. The germline gives CDR1 LNHDA, CDR2 SQIVND (reference sequence). This CDR3 comprises 15 residues. The V end was cut by 5 bases, the J end by 0 bases, with 8 bases between. CDR3 sequence reads: CASSSLGSGANVLTF. Written as DNA, the CDR3 is TGTGCCAGTAGTTCCCTGGGCTCTGGGGCCAACGTCCTGACTTTC.

In this sample, this clone is medium-sized. The J gene is TRBJ2-2, the V gene TRBV7-9; 8 bases are shared with TRBD1. Germline-derived CDR1 and CDR2 are SEHNR and FQNEAQ (reference sequence). This CDR3 comprises 17 residues. The V segment lost 10 bases and the J segment 0 bases; nucleotides outside the gene matches: 13. The CDR3 sequence is CATMYRDRYPNTGELFF. CDR3 coding DNA: TGTGCCACCATGTACCGGGACAGGTACCCGAACACCGGGGAGCTGTTTTTT.

V usage is TRBV28 and J usage is TRBJ2-1; D may be TRBD1 or TRBD2 (5 bases each). Germline V gene lookup returns CDR1 MDHEN and CDR2 SYDVKM. The CDR3 extends over 12 amino acids. The V gene lost 6 bases and the J gene lost 12 bases, with 15 bases spanning the gap. The CDR3 protein is CASRTGPRGQFF. For the CDR3, the DNA is TGTGCCAGCAGGACGGGACCACGCGGGCAGTTCTTC. The variable domain in full, with the rest retrieved from reference TRBV28 and TRBJ2-1, is DVKVTQSSRYLVKRTGEKVFLECVQDMDHENMFWYRQDPGLGLRLIYFSYDVKMKEKGDIPEGYSVSREKKERFSLILESASTNQTSMYLCASRTGPRGQFFGPGTRLTVL.

This clone turned up a few times. The chain is built from TRBV2 and TRBJ1-5; no clear D. Deletions cut 1 base from V and 3 bases from J, with 1 base between. Germline values: CDR1 SNHLY, CDR2 FYNNEI. The CDR3 contains 12 residues. The chain's CDR3 is CASSEDNQPQHF. DNA of the CDR3: TGTGCCAGCAGTGAAGACAATCAGCCCCAGCATTTT.

The J gene is TRBJ1-2, the V gene TRBV9; D remains unclear. Germline CDR1 and CDR2: SGDLS and YYNGEE. Trimming removed 0 bases from V and 3 bases from J, with 6 bases in between. The CDR3 covers 13 residues. The CDR3 sequence is CASSVDPDYGYTF. The DNA of the CDR3 is TGTGCCAGCAGCGTAGATCCAGACTATGGCTACACCTTC. Full variable domain (remainder filled in from reference TRBV9 and TRBJ1-2): DSGVTQTPKHLITATGQRVTLRCSPRSGDLSVYWYQQSLDQGLQFLIQYYNGEERAKGNILERFSAQQFPDLHSELNLSSLELGDSALYFCASSVDPDYGYTFGSGTRLTVV.

This clone is classed as medium-sized. The chain couples TRBV10-3 to TRBJ2-1; TRBD2 agrees at 12 bases. Germline trimming cut 3 bases from V and 7 bases from J; bases unmatched to any gene: 4. Germline CDR1 reads ENHRY; CDR2 reads SYGVKD. The CDR3 is 15 amino acids. CDR3 amino acids: CAISDGLAGSNEQFF. The CDR3 DNA reads as TGTGCCATCAGTGATGGACTAGCGGGATCGAATGAGCAGTTCTTC.

This clone ranks as medium-sized. The rearrangement joins TRBV10-3 to TRBJ2-1; 8 nucleotides line up with TRBD1. The V gene end was trimmed by 5 bases and the J gene end by 14 bases; junction bases not matched to a gene: 5. Looked up from germline, CDR1 is ENHRY and CDR2 is SYGVKD. This CDR3 region has 11 residues. The CDR3 sequence is CAISPDRDKFF. CDR3 DNA: TGTGCCATCAGTCCGGACAGGGACAAGTTCTTC.

For this clone: A far larger clone is one base from this, pointing to a likely read error. The chain joins TRBV7-9 to TRBJ2-3, with TRBD2 identical over 7 bases. CDR3 length equals 17 residues. CDR1 SEHNR and CDR2 FQNEAQ come from the germline V gene (reference sequence). The trim removed 4 bases at V and 6 bases at J, leaving 16 bases unmatched. The chain's CDR3 is CASSYPRGRGSVDTQYF. CDR3 nucleotide sequence: TGTGCCAGCAGCTATCCCCGCGGGAGAGGGAGTGTTGATACGCAGTATTTT.

This clone was counted between two and nine times. The V call is TRBV6-1, the J call TRBJ1-2; possible D gene TRBD1, 5 bases. The V gene lost 6 bases and the J gene lost 6 bases, with 14 bases spanning the gap. This CDR3 spans 13 amino acids. Germline V gene sequence: CDR1 MNHNS, CDR2 SASEGT. CDR3 in DNA: TGTGCCAGCAGCAAGTGGGGGAAGAATGGCTACACCTTC. It encodes CASSKWGKNGYTF.